This TCR beta chain derives from a study of blood T cell repertoires in COVID-19. Here immunoSEQ multiplex PCR was the method, and the copy in TCRdb shows in-frame clones only, minus some. The sample records 65,000 to 90,000 clones, about 91% being singletons. The V gene's germline CDR1 is LNHDA and CDR2 SQIVND (reference sequence). The CDR3 totals 17 residues, both ends included. In regard to this clone: The DNA is omitted, as the CDR3 cannot be located on it reliably, and the CDR3 follows TCRdb's listing.

The sequencing sample was made of peripheral blood. This TCR derives from a woman older than 75 with acute or convalescent COVID-19. This chain uses TRBV19 with TRBJ2-1; the table's D call TRBD2 went unverified against the DNA. The CDR3 is CASTSGGLLGSYNEQFF.